The sequence of this TCR beta chain was determined in a study of T cells in Graves' hyperthyroidism and ophthalmopathy. On the study more broadly: Before treatment of any kind, peripheral blood was taken at initial diagnosis.

Turning to this clonotype: The antigen is unknown.

General study results and limits: Ophthalmopathy onset followed model prediction by a median approximately 5.9 months. Also found in blood were most expanded thyroid clonotypes above 0.001.

V was trimmed by 0 bases and J by 3 bases, leaving 6 bases between them. Germline V gene data show CDR1 as LNHNV and CDR2 as YYDKDF (reference sequence). The CDR3 consists of 14 residues. Lactation, pregnancy, other autoimmune disease or uncontrolled infection excluded patients. Regions amplified from RNA transcripts were the TCR beta CDR3 regions. TCR CDR3 regions were first amplified by RT-PCR with HTBI primers. TCRdb analysed the multiplex PCR reads with MiXCR anew, one entry per CDR3 protein. Of over 400,000 distinct CDR3 sequences listed, approximately 15% are singletons. This TCR was recovered from a man between 18 and 29 years old with Graves' ophthalmopathy. Sequenced sample: blood. The genes are TRBV15 and TRBJ1-5; D ambiguous. The CDR3 region is CATSRDFYNQPQHF. The CDR3 DNA reads as TGTGCCACCAGCAGAGACTTCTACAATCAGCCCCAGCATTTT.